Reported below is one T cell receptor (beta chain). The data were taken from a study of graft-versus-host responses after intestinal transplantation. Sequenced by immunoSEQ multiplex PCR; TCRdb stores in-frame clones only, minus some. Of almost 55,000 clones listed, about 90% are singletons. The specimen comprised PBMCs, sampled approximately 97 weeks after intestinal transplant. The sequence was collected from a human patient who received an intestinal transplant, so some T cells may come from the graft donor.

The CDR3 bases are TGTGCCAGCAAACGGGACAGGGGAACGTGGAATGAAAAACTGTTTTTT. Translation: CASKRDRGTWNEKLFF. The chain links TRBV5-6 to TRBJ1-4; 10 nucleotides align to TRBD1. The CDR3 contains 16 residues. Germline CDR1 is SGHDT and CDR2 is YYEEEE. The J segment lost 5 bases and the V segment lost 6 bases, leaving 10 bases of the junction unmatched.